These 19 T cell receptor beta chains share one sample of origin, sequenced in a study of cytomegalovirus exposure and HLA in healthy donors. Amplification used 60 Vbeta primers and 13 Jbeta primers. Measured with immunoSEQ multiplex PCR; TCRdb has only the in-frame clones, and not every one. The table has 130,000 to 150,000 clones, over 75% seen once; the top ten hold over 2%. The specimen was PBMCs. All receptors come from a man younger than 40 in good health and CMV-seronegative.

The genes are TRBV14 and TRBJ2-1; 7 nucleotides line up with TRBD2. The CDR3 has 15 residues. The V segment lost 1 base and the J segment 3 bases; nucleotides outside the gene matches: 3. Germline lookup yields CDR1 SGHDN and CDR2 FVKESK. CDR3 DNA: TGTGCCAGCAGCCAAGCGGGGGGTGGCTACAATGAGCAGTTCTTC. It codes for CASSQAGGGYNEQFF.

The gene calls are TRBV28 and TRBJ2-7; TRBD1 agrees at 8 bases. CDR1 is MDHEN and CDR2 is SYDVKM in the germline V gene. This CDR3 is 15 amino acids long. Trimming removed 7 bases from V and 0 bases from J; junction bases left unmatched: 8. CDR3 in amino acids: CASNRRQGSSYEQYF. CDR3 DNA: TGTGCCAGCAACCGAAGACAGGGGAGCTCCTACGAGCAGTACTTC.

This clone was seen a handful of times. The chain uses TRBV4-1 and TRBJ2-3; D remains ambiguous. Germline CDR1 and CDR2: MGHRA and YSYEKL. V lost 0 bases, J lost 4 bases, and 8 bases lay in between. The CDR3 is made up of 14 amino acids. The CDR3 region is CASSQDFRADTQYF. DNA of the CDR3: TGCGCCAGCAGCCAAGATTTCCGGGCAGATACGCAGTATTTT.

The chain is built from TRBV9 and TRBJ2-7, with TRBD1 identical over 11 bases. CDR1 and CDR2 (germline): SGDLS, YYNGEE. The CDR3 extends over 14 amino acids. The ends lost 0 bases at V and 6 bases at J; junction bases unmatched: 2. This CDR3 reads CASSVGGTGGEQYF. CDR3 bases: TGTGCCAGCAGCGTAGGCGGGACAGGGGGCGAGCAGTACTTC.

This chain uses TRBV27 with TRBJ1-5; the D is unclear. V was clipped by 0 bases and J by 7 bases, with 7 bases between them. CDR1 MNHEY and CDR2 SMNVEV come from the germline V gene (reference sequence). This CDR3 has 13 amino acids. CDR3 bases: TGTGCCAGCAGTTTATCCTCCTTCCAGCCCCAGCATTTT. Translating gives CASSLSSFQPQHF.

The CDR3 sequence: CASSEYSLTDTQYF. In DNA, the CDR3 is TGTGCCAGCAGTGAATATTCCCTCACAGATACGCAGTATTTT. The V call is TRBV25-1, the J call TRBJ2-3; D gene unclear. Germline V gene data show CDR1 as MGHDK and CDR2 as SYGVNS. The V end lost 0 bases, the J end lost 2 bases, and 6 bases lay between the germline ends. The CDR3 runs 14 residues.

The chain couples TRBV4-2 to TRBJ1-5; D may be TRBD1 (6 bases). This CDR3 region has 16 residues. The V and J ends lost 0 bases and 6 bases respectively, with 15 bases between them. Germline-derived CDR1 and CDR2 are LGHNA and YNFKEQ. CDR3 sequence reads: CASSQDSPGGGQPQHF. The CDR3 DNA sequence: TGTGCCAGCAGCCAAGATAGCCCGGGAGGGGGTCAGCCCCAGCATTTT.

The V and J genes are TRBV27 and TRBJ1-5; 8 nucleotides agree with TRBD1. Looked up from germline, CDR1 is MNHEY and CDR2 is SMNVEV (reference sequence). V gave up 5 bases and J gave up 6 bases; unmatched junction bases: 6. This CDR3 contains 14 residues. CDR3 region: CASSPQGAGQPQHF. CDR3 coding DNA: TGTGCCAGCAGTCCTCAGGGGGCAGGTCAGCCCCAGCATTTT.

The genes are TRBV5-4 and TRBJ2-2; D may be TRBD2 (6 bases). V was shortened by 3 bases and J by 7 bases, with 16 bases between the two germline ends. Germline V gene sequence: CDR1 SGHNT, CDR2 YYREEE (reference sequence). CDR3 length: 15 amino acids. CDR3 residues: CASSSRGQAFGELFF. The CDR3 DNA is TGTGCCAGCAGCTCGCGGGGCCAGGCATTCGGGGAGCTGTTTTTT.

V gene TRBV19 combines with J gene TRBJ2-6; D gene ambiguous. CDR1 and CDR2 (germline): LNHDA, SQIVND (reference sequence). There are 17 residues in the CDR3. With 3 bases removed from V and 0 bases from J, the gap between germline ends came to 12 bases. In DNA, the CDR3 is TGTGCCAGTAGTATGCTCCCCTACCCCTCTGGGGCCAACGTCCTGACTTTC. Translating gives CASSMLPYPSGANVLTF.

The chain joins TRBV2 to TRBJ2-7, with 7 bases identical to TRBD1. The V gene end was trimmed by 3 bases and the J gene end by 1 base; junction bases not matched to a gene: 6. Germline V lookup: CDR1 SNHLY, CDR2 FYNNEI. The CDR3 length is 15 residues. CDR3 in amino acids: CASSEGQSRSYEQYF. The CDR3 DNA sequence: TGTGCCAGCAGTGAGGGACAGTCCAGATCCTACGAGCAGTACTTC.

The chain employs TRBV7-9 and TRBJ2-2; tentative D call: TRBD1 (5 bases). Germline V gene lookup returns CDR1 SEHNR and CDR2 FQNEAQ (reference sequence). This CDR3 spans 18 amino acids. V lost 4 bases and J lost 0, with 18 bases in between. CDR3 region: CASSSQKDKPSNTGELFF. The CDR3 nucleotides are TGTGCCAGCAGCTCCCAGAAGGACAAGCCCTCGAACACCGGGGAGCTGTTTTTT. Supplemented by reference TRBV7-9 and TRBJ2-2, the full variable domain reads DTGVSQNPRHKITKRGQNVTFRCDPISEHNRLYWYRQTLGQGPEFLTYFQNEAQLEKSRLLSDRFSAERPKGSFSTLEIQRTEQGDSAMYLCASSSQKDKPSNTGELFFGEGSRLTVL.

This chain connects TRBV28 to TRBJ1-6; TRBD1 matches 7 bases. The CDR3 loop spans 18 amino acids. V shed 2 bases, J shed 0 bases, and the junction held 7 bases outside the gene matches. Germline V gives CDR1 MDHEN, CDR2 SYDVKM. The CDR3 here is CASSLPRTGSSYNSPLHF. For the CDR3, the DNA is TGTGCCAGCAGTTTACCTCGGACAGGTAGCTCCTATAATTCACCCCTCCACTTT.

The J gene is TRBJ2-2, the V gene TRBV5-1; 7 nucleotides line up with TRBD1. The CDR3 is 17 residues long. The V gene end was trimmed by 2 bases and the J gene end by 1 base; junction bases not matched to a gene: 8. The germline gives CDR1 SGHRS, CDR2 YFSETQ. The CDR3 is CASSLPPAGGNTGELFF. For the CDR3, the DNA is TGCGCCAGCAGCTTACCCCCGGCAGGGGGGAACACCGGGGAGCTGTTTTTT.

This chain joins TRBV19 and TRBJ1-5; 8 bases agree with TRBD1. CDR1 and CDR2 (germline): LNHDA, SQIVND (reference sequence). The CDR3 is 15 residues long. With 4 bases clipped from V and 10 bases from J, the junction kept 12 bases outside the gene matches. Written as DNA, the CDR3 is TGTGCCAGTAGTAAGAGACAGGGGAACATCGAACCCCAGCATTTT. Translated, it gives CASSKRQGNIEPQHF.

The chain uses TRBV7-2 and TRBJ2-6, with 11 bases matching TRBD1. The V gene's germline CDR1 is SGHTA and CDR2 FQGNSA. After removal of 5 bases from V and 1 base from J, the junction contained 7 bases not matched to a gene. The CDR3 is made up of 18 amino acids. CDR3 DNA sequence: TGTGCCAGCAGCCGTCGCGGGACAGGGGGATCTGGGGCCAACGTCCTGACTTTC. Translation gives CASSRRGTGGSGANVLTF.

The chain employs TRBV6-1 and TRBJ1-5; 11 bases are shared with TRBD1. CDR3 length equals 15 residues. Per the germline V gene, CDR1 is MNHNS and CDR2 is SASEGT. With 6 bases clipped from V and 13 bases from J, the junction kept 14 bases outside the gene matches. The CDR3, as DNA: TGTGCCAGCAGGTTAGGGACAGGGGGTTCCCTTGGACAGCATTTT. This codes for CASRLGTGGSLGQHF.

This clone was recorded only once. The DNA of the CDR3 is TGTGCCAGCAAGGGGGTTGCTAATGAAAAACTGTTTTTT. Amino acid sequence: CASKGVANEKLFF. The chain couples TRBV6-5 to TRBJ1-4, with a weak D call TRBD1 (6 bases). The V end was cut by 7 bases, the J end by 3 bases, with 9 bases between. This CDR3 is 13 amino acids long. Germline V gene sequence: CDR1 MNHEY, CDR2 SVGAGI.

The CDR3 DNA reads as TGCGCCAGCAGCCCCGACGATGGGAGCTATGGCTACACCTTC. Translation: CASSPDDGSYGYTF. The chain joins TRBV5-1 to TRBJ1-2; no clear D. Trimming took 4 bases from V and 4 from J, leaving 14 bases between them. CDR3 length equals 14 residues. Germline lookup yields CDR1 SGHRS and CDR2 YFSETQ.